The text below deals with one TCR beta chain. Its antigen is not identified. The CDR3 totals 14 residues. J was trimmed by 4 bases and V by 4 bases; bases with no gene match: 5. Germline V gene lookup returns CDR1 WSHSY and CDR2 SAAADI. TCRdb's table, derived via immunoSEQ multiplex PCR, lists solely in-frame clones and lacks some. The profile shows fewer than 30,000 clones, about 87% of them singletons. This entry comes from a study of OX40 agonist ivuxolimab in advanced cancers. Looking at the study overall: Ivuxolimab, an antibody that agonizes OX40 (CD134), was administered to the patients. Aged about 20 to 85 with a mean of 60 years, they were approximately 79% male.

Overall study findings and caveats: Some nonresponders also had low normalized T-cell clonal expansion.

This chain links TRBV10-2 with TRBJ1-1; 8 nucleotides agree with TRBD1. The sample consisted of CD4+ or CD8+ T cells sorted from blood, taken in a trial of the OX40 agonist ivuxolimab. This receptor was identified in an adult with an advanced solid tumor such as melanoma, head and neck, liver or kidney cancer. The CDR3 is CASSARGRGTEAFF. In nucleotides, the CDR3 is TGCGCCAGCAGTGCCAGGGGGCGCGGCACTGAAGCTTTCTTT.